The source of this TCR beta chain is a study of regulatory T cells in long-lasting Graves disease. Germline CDR1 reads SGHNT; CDR2 reads YENEEA. Trimming removed 5 bases from V and 4 bases from J, with 24 bases in between. The CDR3 is made up of 18 amino acids. This clonotype has a count of ten or more. Its antigen is undetermined. Regarding time point: persistent/refractory GD, antithyroid drugs over 5 years with positive TRAb. RNA isolated from PBMCs was used to make the TCR library. EDTA tubes collected approximately 10 milliliters of peripheral blood. In building TCR beta libraries, iRepertoire HTBI primers were used together with Arm-PCR of CDR3 regions. Via MiXCR, TCRdb re-called the multiplex PCR reads, giving one row per CDR3 protein. The sample lists a few hundred thousand distinct CDR3 sequences, roughly 21% occurring once. Study results and limitations: Gene preferences differed: TRBV28, TRBJ1-2, TRBJ2-5 in persistent cases. The study examined only peripheral blood, not thyroid tissue.

The sample in question was peripheral blood mononuclear cells (PBMCs), obtained when the disease was refractory, from a patient treated with antithyroid drugs. This TCR derives from a female donor with Graves disease. The genes are TRBV11-3 and TRBJ2-1, with TRBD1 as a possible D gene (6 bases). The CDR3 protein is CASSLSPGPGDGYNEQFF. The CDR3 nucleotides read TGTGCCAGCAGCCTCAGCCCTGGACCAGGGGACGGATACAATGAGCAGTTCTTC.